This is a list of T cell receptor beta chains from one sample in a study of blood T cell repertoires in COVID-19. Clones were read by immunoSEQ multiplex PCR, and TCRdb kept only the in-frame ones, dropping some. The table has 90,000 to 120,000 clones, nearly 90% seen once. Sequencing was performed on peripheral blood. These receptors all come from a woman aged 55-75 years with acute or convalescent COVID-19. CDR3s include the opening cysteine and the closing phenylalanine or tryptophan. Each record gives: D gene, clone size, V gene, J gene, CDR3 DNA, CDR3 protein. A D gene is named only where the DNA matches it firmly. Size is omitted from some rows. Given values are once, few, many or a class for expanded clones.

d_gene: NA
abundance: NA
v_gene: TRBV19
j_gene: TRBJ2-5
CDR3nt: TGTGCCAGTAGTATTGCGGGGTCTAGGGTAGAGACCCAGTACTTC
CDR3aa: CASSIAGSRVETQYF

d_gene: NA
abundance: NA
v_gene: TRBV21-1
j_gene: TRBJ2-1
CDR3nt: TGTGCCAGCAGCAAAAAAGGTCCGCCTAGCTGGGACAATGAGCAGTTCTTC
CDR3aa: CASSKKGPPSWDNEQFF

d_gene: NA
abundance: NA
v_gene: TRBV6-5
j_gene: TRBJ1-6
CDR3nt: TGTGCCAGCAGTTACTTCGGGAGCTCCTATAATTCACCCCTCCACTTT
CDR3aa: CASSYFGSSYNSPLHF

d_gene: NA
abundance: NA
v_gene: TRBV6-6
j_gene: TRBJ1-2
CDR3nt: TGTGCCAGCCAACGGACAGCTTCTAACTATGGCTACACCTTC
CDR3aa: CASQRTASNYGYTF

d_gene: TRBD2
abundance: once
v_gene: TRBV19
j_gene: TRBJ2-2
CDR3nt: TGTGCCAGTAGTATGCGAGGGGGAGGACTAGCGGGGAACACCGGGGAGCTGTTTTTT
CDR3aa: CASSMRGGGLAGNTGELFF

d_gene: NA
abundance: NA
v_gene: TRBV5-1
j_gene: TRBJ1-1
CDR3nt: TGCGCCAGCAGCTTCGGTGGTGAAAGCACTGAAGCTTTCTTT
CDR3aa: CASSFGGESTEAFF

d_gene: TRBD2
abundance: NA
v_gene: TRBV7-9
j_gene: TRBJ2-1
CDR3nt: TGTGCCAGCAACCCTAGCGGCAGCTCCTACAATGAGCAGTTCTTC
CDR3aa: CASNPSGSSYNEQFF

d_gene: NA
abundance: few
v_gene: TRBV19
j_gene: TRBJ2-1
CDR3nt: TGTGCCAGTAGAGGGAGTCGTGAGCAGTTCTTC
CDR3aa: CASRGSREQFF

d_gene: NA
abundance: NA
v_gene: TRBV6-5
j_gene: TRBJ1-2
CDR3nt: TGTGCTTCCCACGCCCGGACAGATTCTAACTATGGCTACACCTTC
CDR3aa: CASHARTDSNYGYTF

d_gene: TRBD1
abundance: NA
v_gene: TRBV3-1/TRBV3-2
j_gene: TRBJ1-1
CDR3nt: TGTGCCAGCAGCCCCCGGGACAGGAAGTTGACTGAAGCTTTCTTT
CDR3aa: CASSPRDRKLTEAFF

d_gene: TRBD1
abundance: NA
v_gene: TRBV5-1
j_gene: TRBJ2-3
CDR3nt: TGCGCCAGCAGCCATCGACAGGGAGGCACAGATACGCAGTATTTT
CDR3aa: CASSHRQGGTDTQYF

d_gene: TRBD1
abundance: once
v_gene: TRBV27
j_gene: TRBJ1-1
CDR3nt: TGTGCCAGCAGTTTAGGACAGGGGACTTTAGCTTTCTTT
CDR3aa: CASSLGQGTLAFF

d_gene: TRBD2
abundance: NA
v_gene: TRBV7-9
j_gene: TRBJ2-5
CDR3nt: TGTGCCAGCAGCTTACCTTGGACTAGCGGGAGCCCGAGGACCCAGTACTTC
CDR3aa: CASSLPWTSGSPRTQYF

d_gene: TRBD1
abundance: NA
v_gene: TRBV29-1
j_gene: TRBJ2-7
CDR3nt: TGCAGCGTTGAAGGGACAGGAGCCTACGAGCAGTACTTC
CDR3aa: CSVEGTGAYEQYF

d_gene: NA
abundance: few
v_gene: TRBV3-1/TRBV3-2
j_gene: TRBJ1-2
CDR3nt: TGTGCCAGCAGCCAGCGGGGCAACTATGGCTACACCTTC
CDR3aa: CASSQRGNYGYTF

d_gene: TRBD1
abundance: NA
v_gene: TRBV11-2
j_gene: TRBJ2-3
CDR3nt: TGTGCCAGCAGCTTACTGGGGGGCAGGACAGGGAGGACAGATACGCAGTATTTT
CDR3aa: CASSLLGGRTGRTDTQYF

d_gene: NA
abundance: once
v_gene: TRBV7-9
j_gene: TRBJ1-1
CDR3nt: TGTGCCAGCAGCTTACAAACTGAAGCTTTCTTT
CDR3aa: CASSLQTEAFF

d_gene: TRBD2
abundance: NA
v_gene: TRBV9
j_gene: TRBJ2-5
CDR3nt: TGTGCCAGCAGCGTAACCGGGACTAGCGTTGGGGAGACCCAGTACTTC
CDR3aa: CASSVTGTSVGETQYF

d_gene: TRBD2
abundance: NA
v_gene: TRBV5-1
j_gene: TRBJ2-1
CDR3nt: TGCGCCAGCAGTGCTACTAGCGGGAGTTACAATGAGCAGTTCTTC
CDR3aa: CASSATSGSYNEQFF

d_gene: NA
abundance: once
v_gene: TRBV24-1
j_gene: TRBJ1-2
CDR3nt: TGTGCCACCAGTCCAGGGCACTATGGCTACACCTTC
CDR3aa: CATSPGHYGYTF

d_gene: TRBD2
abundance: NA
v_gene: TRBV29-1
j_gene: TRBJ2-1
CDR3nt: TGCAGCGTTCAAGAACTAGCGGGCAGGGAGCAGTTCTTC
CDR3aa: CSVQELAGREQFF

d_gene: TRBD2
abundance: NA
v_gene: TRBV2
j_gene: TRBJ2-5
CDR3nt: TGTGCCAGCAGTGGGGCTAGCGGCGGGTTGGGGACCCAGTACTTC
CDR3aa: CASSGASGGLGTQYF

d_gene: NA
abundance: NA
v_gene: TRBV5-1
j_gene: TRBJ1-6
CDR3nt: TGCGCCAGCAGCTCCAGGGGCTATAATTCACCCCTCCACTTT
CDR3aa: CASSSRGYNSPLHF

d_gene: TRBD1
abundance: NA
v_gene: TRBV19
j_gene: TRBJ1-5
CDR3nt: TGTGCCAGTAGTATGTCAGGGGGCCATCAGCCCCAGCATTTT
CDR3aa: CASSMSGGHQPQHF

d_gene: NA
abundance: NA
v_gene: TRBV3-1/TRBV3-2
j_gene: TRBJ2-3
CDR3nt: TGTGCCAGCAGCCGTCAACTTGGAGATACGCAGTATTTT
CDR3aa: CASSRQLGDTQYF

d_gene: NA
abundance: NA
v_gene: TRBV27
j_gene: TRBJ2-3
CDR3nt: TGTGCCAGCAGTTTATCGGGGCCGCCCCGGGGCACAGATACGCAGTATTTT
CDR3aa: CASSLSGPPRGTDTQYF

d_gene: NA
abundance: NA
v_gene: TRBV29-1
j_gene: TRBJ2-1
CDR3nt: TGCAGCGTTGAAGTGTTCTCCGCCCGGGAGCAGTTCTTC
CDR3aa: CSVEVFSAREQFF

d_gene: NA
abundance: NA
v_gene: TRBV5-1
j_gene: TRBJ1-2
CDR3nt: TGCGCCAGCAGCTTGGACACCGGGTCCGGTAGCTACACCTTC
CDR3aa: CASSLDTGSGSYTF

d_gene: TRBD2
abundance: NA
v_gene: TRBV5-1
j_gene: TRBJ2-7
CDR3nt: TGCGCCAGCCGGAGGGAGGGAGCGGGAGACGGCGAGCAGTACTTC
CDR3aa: CASRREGAGDGEQYF

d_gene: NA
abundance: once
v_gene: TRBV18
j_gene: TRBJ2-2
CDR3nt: TGTGCCAGCTCACTCATAGCGGACACCGGGGAGCTGTTTTTT
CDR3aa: CASSLIADTGELFF

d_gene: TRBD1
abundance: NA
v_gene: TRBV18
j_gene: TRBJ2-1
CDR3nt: TGTGCCAGCTCCCTCGGACAGGGGGCGGCCAATGAGCAGTTCTTC
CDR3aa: CASSLGQGAANEQFF

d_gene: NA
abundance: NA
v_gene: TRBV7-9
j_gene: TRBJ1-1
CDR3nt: TGTGCCAGCAGCTTACAGGGGACGTACACTGAAGCTTTCTTT
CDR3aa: CASSLQGTYTEAFF

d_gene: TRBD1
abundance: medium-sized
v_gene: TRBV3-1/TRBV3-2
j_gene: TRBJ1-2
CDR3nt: TGTGCCAGCAGCCAAACCGGGACAGGCTATGGCTACACCTTC
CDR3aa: CASSQTGTGYGYTF

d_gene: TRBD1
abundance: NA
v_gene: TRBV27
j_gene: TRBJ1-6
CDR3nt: TGTGCCTGCCGGACAGGTTTGAATTCACCCCTCCACTTT
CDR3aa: CACRTGLNSPLHF

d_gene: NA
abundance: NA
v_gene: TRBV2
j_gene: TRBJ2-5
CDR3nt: TGTGCCAGCAGCTTATCCGGGGTCGGGGAGACCCAGTACTTC
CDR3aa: CASSLSGVGETQYF

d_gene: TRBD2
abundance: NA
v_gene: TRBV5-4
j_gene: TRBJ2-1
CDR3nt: TGTGCCAGCAGTTCCGGACTAGCGGGGGGTTACAATGAGCAGTTCTTC
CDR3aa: CASSSGLAGGYNEQFF

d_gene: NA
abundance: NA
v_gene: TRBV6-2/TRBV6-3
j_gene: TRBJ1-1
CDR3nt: TGTGCCAGCAGTTACTCCGGCAGGGAAGCTTTCTTT
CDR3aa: CASSYSGREAFF